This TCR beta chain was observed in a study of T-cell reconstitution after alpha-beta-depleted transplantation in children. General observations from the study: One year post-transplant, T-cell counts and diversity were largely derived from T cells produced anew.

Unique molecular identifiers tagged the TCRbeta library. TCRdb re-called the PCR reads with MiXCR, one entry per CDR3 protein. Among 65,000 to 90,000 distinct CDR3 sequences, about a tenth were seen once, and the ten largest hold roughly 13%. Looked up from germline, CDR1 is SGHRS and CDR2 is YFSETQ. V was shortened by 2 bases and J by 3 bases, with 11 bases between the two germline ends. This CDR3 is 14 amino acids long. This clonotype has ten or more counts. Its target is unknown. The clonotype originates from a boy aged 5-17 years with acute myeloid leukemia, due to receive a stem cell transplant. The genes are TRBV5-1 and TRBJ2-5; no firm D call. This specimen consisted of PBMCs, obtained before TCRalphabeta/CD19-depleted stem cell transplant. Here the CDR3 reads CASSFGSEKETQYF. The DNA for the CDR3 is TGCGCCAGCAGCTTCGGGTCAGAAAAAGAGACCCAGTACTTC.